Listed here are 22 T cell receptor beta chains from one sample, sequenced in a study of shared clonotypes between healthy human individuals. TCRdb's copy holds only in-frame clones and misses some; the assay was immunoSEQ multiplex PCR. The sample lists under 2,000,000 clones, around 96% occurring once. CD8 cells classed as naive were CD45RO-negative and positively selected for CCR7, excluding terminally differentiated effector memory CD45RA+ cells. The sequenced material came from naive CD8+ T cells sorted from blood. These receptors all come from a man between 18 and 29 years old in good health.

The J gene is TRBJ1-2, the V gene TRBV29-1, with 8 bases fitting TRBD1. The CDR3 covers 13 residues. V was clipped by 6 bases and J by 4 bases; unmatched bases: 7. Germline CDR1 and CDR2: SQVTM and ANQGSEA. This chain's CDR3 is CSVTDREGYGYTF. The CDR3 DNA is TGCAGCGTCACGGACAGGGAGGGCTATGGCTACACCTTC.

The rearrangement links TRBV7-8 to TRBJ1-5; D uncertain. V lost 4 bases to trimming and J lost 0 bases, with 19 bases between them. Germline values: CDR1 SGHVS, CDR2 FQNEAQ. CDR3 length equals 18 residues. The CDR3 DNA reads TGTGCCAGCAGCTCGGACGGAGCAACGTCTGATAGCAATCAGCCCCAGCATTTT. Translation gives CASSSDGATSDSNQPQHF.

The J gene is TRBJ1-1, the V gene TRBV19; no firm D call. This CDR3 is 13 amino acids long. In germline, CDR1 is LNHDA, CDR2 SQIVND (reference sequence). V lost 7 bases to trimming and J lost 1 base, with 10 bases between them. The CDR3 here is CASISEKNTEAFF. DNA for the CDR3: TGTGCCAGTATCAGCGAAAAGAACACTGAAGCTTTCTTT.

This clone was seen a few times. Other DNA sequences in the same sample also yield this CDR3. The chain recombines TRBV29-1 with TRBJ1-2; D is undetermined. CDR1 SQVTM and CDR2 ANQGSEA come from the germline V gene. There are 11 residues in the CDR3. The V end was cut by 1 base, the J end by 4 bases, with 4 bases between. Here the CDR3 reads CSVEASYGYTF. The CDR3, as DNA: TGCAGCGTTGAAGCCAGCTATGGCTACACCTTC.

The chain joins TRBV6-4 to TRBJ2-1; maybe TRBD2 (5 bases). The germline V and J ends were trimmed by 2 bases and 8 bases, with 13 bases remaining between them. Germline V lookup: CDR1 MRHNA, CDR2 SNTAGT. The CDR3 covers 14 residues. CDR3 in amino acids: CASSDGPGWDEQFF. In nucleotides, the CDR3 is TGTGCCAGCAGTGACGGCCCGGGATGGGATGAGCAGTTCTTC.

This chain uses TRBV6-5 with TRBJ1-5; maybe TRBD1 (5 bases). Germline lookup yields CDR1 MNHEY and CDR2 SVGAGI. Trimming removed 5 bases at V and 3 bases at J, with 11 bases between. This CDR3 is 14 amino acids long. CDR3 residues: CASSQRQYNQPQHF. In DNA, the CDR3 is TGTGCCAGCAGTCAACGACAGTACAATCAGCCCCAGCATTTT.

The chain combines TRBV7-9 with TRBJ1-2; 10 nucleotides align to TRBD1. Germline lookup yields CDR1 SEHNR and CDR2 FQNEAQ (reference sequence). V shed 5 bases and J 5 bases; nucleotides not matched to a gene: 14. The CDR3 extends over 17 amino acids. The CDR3 spells CASSPIEGTGVLYGYTF. The CDR3 region has the DNA TGTGCCAGCAGCCCGATAGAAGGGACAGGGGTACTTTATGGCTACACCTTC. The whole variable domain, filled in from reference TRBV7-9 and TRBJ1-2, reads DTGVSQNPRHKITKRGQNVTFRCDPISEHNRLYWYRQTLGQGPEFLTYFQNEAQLEKSRLLSDRFSAERPKGSFSTLEIQRTEQGDSAMYLCASSPIEGTGVLYGYTFGSGTRLTVV.

The chain has TRBV7-9 and TRBJ2-1, with TRBD2 identical over 11 bases. Germline V gene sequence: CDR1 SEHNR, CDR2 FQNEAQ (reference sequence). V was clipped by 0 bases and J by 3 bases; unmatched bases: 7. The CDR3 runs 18 residues. CDR3 DNA sequence: TGTGCCAGCAGCTTAGCGCAACTAGCGGGAGCTAACTACAATGAGCAGTTCTTC. It yields the protein CASSLAQLAGANYNEQFF. Looking up the rest from reference TRBV7-9 and TRBJ2-1 gives the full variable domain: DTGVSQNPRHKITKRGQNVTFRCDPISEHNRLYWYRQTLGQGPEFLTYFQNEAQLEKSRLLSDRFSAERPKGSFSTLEIQRTEQGDSAMYLCASSLAQLAGANYNEQFFGPGTRLTVL.

The CDR3 DNA sequence: TGTGCCAGCAGCCAAACTCCCTCCGACAGGAGCTCCTATAATTCACCCCTCCACTTT. Amino acid sequence: CASSQTPSDRSSYNSPLHF. The rearrangement uses TRBV4-2 and TRBJ1-6, with D possibly being TRBD1 (6 bases). In germline, CDR1 is LGHNA, CDR2 YNFKEQ. The CDR3 has 19 amino acids. Between the trimmed V and J ends, which lost 2 bases and 0 bases, there was a span of 17 bases.

J is TRBJ1-1 and V is TRBV19; weak D call: TRBD1 (5 bases). The V end was cut by 7 bases, the J end by 7 bases, with 25 bases between. Germline V CDR1 and CDR2: LNHDA, SQIVND (reference sequence). The CDR3 is 16 amino acids. The DNA for the CDR3 is TGTGCCAGTATACCCACGGAGTGGGGGGGTAGTGTTGAAGCTTTCTTT. Translated: CASIPTEWGGSVEAFF.

V and J are TRBV30 and TRBJ1-1; D is uncertain. The CDR3 extends over 15 amino acids. V was cut by 0 bases and J by 0 bases, with 11 bases left in between. The germline V gene has CDR1 GTSNPN and CDR2 SVGIG (reference sequence). The CDR3 protein is CAWSVPTVMNTEAFF. CDR3 coding DNA: TGTGCCTGGAGTGTACCCACAGTAATGAACACTGAAGCTTTCTTT.

The CDR3 sequence: CASSVGQPQHF. The CDR3 DNA reads TGTGCCAGCAGCGTGGGTCAGCCCCAGCATTTT. The rearrangement joins TRBV28 to TRBJ1-5; D gene uncertain. Germline assignment: CDR1 MDHEN and CDR2 SYDVKM. V was pared by 6 bases and J by 6 bases, with 6 bases between. The CDR3 covers 11 residues.

The V call is TRBV9, the J call TRBJ2-1; D is possibly TRBD1 (5 bases). The CDR3 is 15 amino acids. Germline-derived CDR1 and CDR2 are SGDLS and YYNGEE. V lost 4 bases, J lost 6 bases, and 17 bases lay in between. The CDR3 loop is CASSPSPERGNEQFF. CDR3 sequence (DNA): TGTGCCAGCAGCCCCAGCCCTGAAAGGGGCAATGAGCAGTTCTTC.

The V gene is TRBV4-3, the J gene TRBJ2-1; TRBD1 or TRBD2 may be the D gene (6 bases each). V was pared by 0 bases and J by 5 bases, with 20 bases between. This CDR3 has 18 residues. CDR1 is LGHNA, CDR2 YSLEER, per germline. The CDR3 DNA sequence: TGCGCCAGCAGCCAAGATCCCCCCCCCGGGGGCAGTGACAATGAGCAGTTCTTC. Protein: CASSQDPPPGGSDNEQFF.

The chain is built from TRBV6-5 and TRBJ1-1; possibly TRBD1 for D (6 bases). The CDR3 sequence is 15 residues long. Germline V gene lookup returns CDR1 MNHEY and CDR2 SVGAGI. Trimming removed 2 bases from V and 1 base from J, with 11 bases in between. The CDR3 protein is CASSYALTGNTEAFF. Here the CDR3 DNA reads TGTGCCAGCAGTTACGCCCTGACAGGGAACACTGAAGCTTTCTTT.

The genes are TRBV6-1 and TRBJ1-1, with 7 bases matching TRBD1. CDR3 size: 15 residues. CDR1 is MNHNS and CDR2 is SASEGT in the germline V gene. The junction had 5 bases not matched to a gene; V was cut back by 4 bases and J by 0 bases. The CDR3, as DNA: TGTGCCAGCAGTGGAGGGGACAGCTTGAACACTGAAGCTTTCTTT. This gives the protein CASSGGDSLNTEAFF.

Regarding this clone: Additional DNA sequences in this sample encode the identical CDR3. The V and J genes are TRBV27 and TRBJ2-1, with D unclear. The germline CDR1 and CDR2 sequences are MNHEY and SMNVEV (reference sequence). V lost 5 bases, J lost 8 bases, and 7 bases lay in between. The CDR3 runs 11 residues. The CDR3 DNA reads TGTGCCAGCAGTCAAGGCGATGAGCAGTTCTTC. Translating it yields CASSQGDEQFF.

The V and J genes are TRBV5-1 and TRBJ1-3; the D gene is possibly TRBD1 (5 bases). Trimming took off 6 bases at V and 2 bases at J, with 15 bases between the two ends. CDR1 is SGHRS and CDR2 is YFSETQ in the germline V gene. The length of the CDR3 is 15 residues. CDR3 protein: CASNQGASAGNTIYF. CDR3 sequence (DNA): TGCGCCAGCAATCAAGGGGCCTCGGCTGGAAACACCATATATTTT.

This clone was counted a few times. V usage is TRBV30 and J usage is TRBJ1-1; no reliable D call. The ends were cut back, 1 base at V and 6 bases at J, with 9 bases in the middle. CDR3 length: 12 residues. In germline, CDR1 is GTSNPN, CDR2 SVGIG (reference sequence). The CDR3 DNA follows: TGTGCCTGGAGTGAAGGGCGTCCTGAAGCTTTCTTT. This gives the protein CAWSEGRPEAFF.

The chain recombines TRBV27 with TRBJ1-2; D is ambiguous. Between the trimmed V and J ends, which lost 4 bases and 4 bases, there was a span of 10 bases. The CDR3 loop spans 13 amino acids. Germline lookup yields CDR1 MNHEY and CDR2 SMNVEV (reference sequence). The CDR3 sequence: CASSSRVGYGYTF. The CDR3 region has the DNA TGTGCCAGCAGTTCTAGGGTGGGCTATGGCTACACCTTC.

Concerning this clone itself: The sample holds other DNA sequences that translate to the same CDR3. The chain has TRBV27 and TRBJ2-1; the D gene is possibly TRBD1 (6 bases). CDR1 and CDR2 from the germline V gene are MNHEY and SMNVEV (reference sequence). Trimming left V 0 bases short and J 0 bases short, with 9 bases between. The CDR3 is made up of 16 amino acids. Here the CDR3 DNA reads TGTGCCAGCAGTTTATCCAGGGGTAGCTCCTACAATGAGCAGTTCTTC. Translated: CASSLSRGSSYNEQFF.

V usage is TRBV28 and J usage is TRBJ2-3; D is possibly TRBD2 (5 bases). This CDR3 comprises 17 residues. Trimming shortened V by 3 bases and J by 3 bases, and 19 bases separated the two germline ends. Looked up from germline, CDR1 is MDHEN and CDR2 is SYDVKM. CDR3 nucleotide sequence: TGTGCCAGCAGTTTTATTTCAGAGGGCCTTGCTACAGATACGCAGTATTTT. Amino acid sequence: CASSFISEGLATDTQYF.